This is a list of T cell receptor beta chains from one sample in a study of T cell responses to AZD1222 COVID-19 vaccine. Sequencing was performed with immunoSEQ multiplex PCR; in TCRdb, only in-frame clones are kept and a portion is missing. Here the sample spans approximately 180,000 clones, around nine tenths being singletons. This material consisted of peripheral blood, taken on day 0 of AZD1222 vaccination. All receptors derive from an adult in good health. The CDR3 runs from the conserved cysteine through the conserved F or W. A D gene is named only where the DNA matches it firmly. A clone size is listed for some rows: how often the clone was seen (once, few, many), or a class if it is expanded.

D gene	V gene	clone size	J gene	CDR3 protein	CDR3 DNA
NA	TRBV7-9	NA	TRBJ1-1	CASSPLGGRGNTEAFF	TGTGCCAGCAGCCCCCTGGGTGGCAGAGGGAACACTGAAGCTTTCTTT
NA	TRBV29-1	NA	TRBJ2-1	CSGGGTGDNEQFF	TGCAGCGGAGGGGGGACTGGAGACAATGAGCAGTTCTTC
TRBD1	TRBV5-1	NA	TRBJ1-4	CASSLRTGDEKLFF	TGCGCCAGCAGCCTCCGGACAGGGGATGAAAAACTGTTTTTT
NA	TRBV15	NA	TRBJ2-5	CATSRRGFKEETQYF	TGTGCCACCAGCCGGCGAGGGTTCAAGGAAGAGACCCAGTACTTC
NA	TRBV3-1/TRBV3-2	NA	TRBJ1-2	CASSQGTDHYGYTF	TGTGCCAGCAGCCAAGGTACAGATCATTATGGCTACACCTTC
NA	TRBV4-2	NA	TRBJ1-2	CASSQGGNYGYTF	TGTGCCAGCAGCCAAGGGGGGAACTATGGCTACACCTTC
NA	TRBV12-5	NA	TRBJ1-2	CASGLIGGLDVSYGYTF	TGTGCTAGTGGTTTGATCGGGGGGCTCGACGTTAGCTATGGCTACACCTTC
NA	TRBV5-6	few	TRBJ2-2	CASSLGQTGELFF	TGTGCCAGCAGCTTGGGACAAACCGGGGAGCTGTTTTTT
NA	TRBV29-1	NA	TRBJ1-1	CSALSGGEAFF	TGCAGTGCTTTGTCGGGGGGCGAAGCTTTCTTT
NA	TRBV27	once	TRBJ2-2	CASSLGPGTGELFF	TGTGCCAGCAGTTTAGGCCCGGGCACCGGGGAGCTGTTTTTT
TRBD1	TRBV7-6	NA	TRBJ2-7	CASSSGTVRHEQYF	TGTGCCAGCAGCTCCGGGACAGTAAGGCACGAGCAGTACTTC
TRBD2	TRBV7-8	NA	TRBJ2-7	CASSLTGTSGYYEQYF	TGTGCCAGCAGCCTTACTGGGACTAGCGGGTACTACGAGCAGTACTTC
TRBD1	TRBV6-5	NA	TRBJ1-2	CASWGTGAGYTF	TGTGCCAGCTGGGGGACAGGGGCTGGCTACACCTTC
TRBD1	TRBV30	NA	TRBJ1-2	CAWSTSGGAYGYTF	TGTGCCTGGAGTACCTCAGGGGGGGCCTATGGCTACACCTTC
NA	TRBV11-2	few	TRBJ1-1	CASSLVGIGGLNTEAFF	TGTGCCAGCAGCTTAGTGGGGATAGGCGGATTGAACACTGAAGCTTTCTTT
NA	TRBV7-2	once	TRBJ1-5	CASSLDVFQPQHF	TGTGCCAGCAGCTTAGACGTGTTTCAGCCCCAGCATTTT
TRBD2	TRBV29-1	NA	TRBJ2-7	CSVGGLARTSYEQYF	TGCAGCGTTGGGGGACTAGCGCGTACCTCCTACGAGCAGTACTTC
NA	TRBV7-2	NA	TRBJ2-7	CASSALGYEQYF	TGTGCCAGCAGCGCATTGGGATACGAGCAGTACTTC
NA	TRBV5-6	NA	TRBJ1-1	CASSSQGMRLMNTEAFF	TGTGCCAGCAGCTCCCAGGGGATGCGGCTCATGAACACTGAAGCTTTCTTT
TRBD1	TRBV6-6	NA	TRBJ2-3	CASSRTGGLSTDTQYF	TGTGCCAGCAGTCGGACAGGGGGGCTGAGCACAGATACGCAGTATTTT
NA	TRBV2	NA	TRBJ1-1	CASSEGGSLNTEAFF	TGTGCCAGCAGTGAGGGAGGGTCCCTCAACACTGAAGCTTTCTTT
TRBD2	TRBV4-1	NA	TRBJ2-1	CASSPSSGRNNEQFF	TGCGCCAGCAGCCCATCTAGCGGGAGAAACAATGAGCAGTTCTTC